A selection of T cell receptor beta chains follows, all from one sample in a study of blood T cell repertoires in COVID-19. Method: immunoSEQ multiplex PCR; TCRdb's copy keeps in-frame clones and lacks some. The table includes approximately 97,000 clones, around four fifths detected once. The specimen sequenced was peripheral blood. The source of these receptors is a man in his sixties with active or convalescent COVID-19. The CDR3 runs from the conserved cysteine through the conserved F or W. A row's size may be missing; if present it is once, few, many or a size class.

v_call clone_size cdr3_length cdr3_aa
TRBV10-3 . 13 CAIGWGDQETQYF
TRBV27 few 15 CASSPLPAGDNEQFF
TRBV24-1 . 13 CATSDWRETGQYF
TRBV10-1 many 12 CASSDGGYEQYF
TRBV19 . 12 CASSIPRGLQYF
TRBV5-4 . 16 CASSFGGGMSSYEQYF
TRBV7-6 . 14 CASSPFNSYTEAFF
TRBV27 . 14 CASSFGQKNTEAFF
TRBV2 . 21 CASSQRRRGLAGVRDTDTQYF
TRBV9 once 15 CASSVGGRRAGELFF
TRBV27 . 14 CASSSRGAKNIQYF
TRBV2 . 16 CASSGRTSSTQETQYF
TRBV6-5 . 14 CASSYSGGVEPQHF
TRBV11-1 . 14 CASSLNQLHGELFF
TRBV5-8 . 15 CASSRRDPGANVLTF
TRBV5-1 . 16 CASSLNSGTGVYGYTF
TRBV4-1 . 15 CASSQSRGHGTEAFF
TRBV7-2 few 15 CASSPGVAVHRELFF
TRBV2 . 12 CASRSQGSPLHF
TRBV11-3 . 15 CASSLDGTSYSEQFF
TRBV12-3/TRBV12-4 . 13 CASAPAGNYGYTF
TRBV7-9 . 11 CASRLDLEQFF
TRBV9 . 15 CASSRLAGGYNEQFF
TRBV29-1 . 13 CSVDSGSGNTIYF
TRBV28 . 15 CASRGDRGAGNTIYF
TRBV11-2 . 18 CASTSRQGSYFVTDTQYF
TRBV30 . 15 CAWRRTSGRYNEQFF
TRBV6-5 . 14 CASKGGLAGNTIYF
TRBV3-1/TRBV3-2 . 19 CASSPPTSGRATNTGELFF
TRBV19 . 16 CASSPTGTVAKNIQYF
TRBV7-9 . 15 CASSLVSGRAGEQFF
TRBV7-9 once 17 CASSSTKTSGKSHEQYF
TRBV5-5 . 15 CASSVRAGSTDTQYF
TRBV27 . 15 CASSIRDRSNSPLHF